Described below is a single TCR beta chain sequence and its context. V was pared by 8 bases and J by 5 bases, with 0 bases of the junction left unmatched. The CDR3 has 11 amino acids. CDR1 is PRHDT and CDR2 is FYEKMQ in the germline V gene (reference sequence). The sample comes from a study of blood T cell repertoires in COVID-19. Turning to the study itself: Researchers got acute and convalescent COVID-19 samples from the United States, Italy and Spain. Nucleic acid was either cDNA or gDNA, and it came from T cells, B-cell-depleted T cells, or PBMCs.

Per the authors' pipeline: Quantification of nucleated cells was approximated via reference gene primer amplification. Here immunoSEQ multiplex PCR was the method, and the copy in TCRdb shows in-frame clones only, minus some. That table is the source of V, J and clone size, and D and trimming were worked out from the DNA. This table has around 270,000 clones, less than 90% appearing once. This clonotype was sampled from a man in his sixties who had recovered from COVID-19. Material for sequencing was peripheral blood. V is TRBV13 and J is TRBJ2-1, with 7 bases aligning to TRBD2. CDR3: CASGGDNEQFF. CDR3 sequence (DNA): TGTGCCAGCGGGGGGGACAATGAGCAGTTCTTC. Complete variable domain (other parts from reference TRBV13 and TRBJ2-1): AAGVIQSPRHLIKEKRETATLKCYPIPRHDTVYWYQQGPGQDPQFLISFYEKMQSDKGSIPDRFSAQQFSDYHSELNMSSLELGDSALYFCASGGDNEQFFGPGTRLTVL.